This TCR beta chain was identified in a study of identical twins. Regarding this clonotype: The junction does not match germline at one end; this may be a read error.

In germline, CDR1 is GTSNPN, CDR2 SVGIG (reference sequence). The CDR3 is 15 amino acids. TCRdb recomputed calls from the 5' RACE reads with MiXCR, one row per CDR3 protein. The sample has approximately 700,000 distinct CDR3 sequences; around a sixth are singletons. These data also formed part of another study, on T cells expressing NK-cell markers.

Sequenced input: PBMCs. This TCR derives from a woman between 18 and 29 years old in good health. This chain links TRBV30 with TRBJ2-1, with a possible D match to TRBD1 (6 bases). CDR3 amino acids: CAWSVRGTQGGEQSF. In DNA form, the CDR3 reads TGTGCCTGGAGTGTACGTGGGACGCAAGGGGGTGAGCAGTCCTTC. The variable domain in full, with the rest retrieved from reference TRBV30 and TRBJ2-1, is SQTIHQWPATLVQPVGSPLSLECTVEGTSNPNLYWYRQAAGRGLQLLFYSVGIGQISSEVPQNLSASRPQDRQFILSSKKLLLSDSGFYLCAWSVRGTQGGEQSFGPGTRLTVL.